This T cell receptor beta chain was retrieved from a study of T cells in Graves' hyperthyroidism and ophthalmopathy. The germline CDR1 and CDR2 sequences are MNHNS and SASEGT. The CDR3 is 15 residues long. Trimming shortened V by 8 bases and J by 8 bases, and 22 bases separated the two germline ends. TCR beta CDR3 sequences were amplified from RNA transcripts. First-round RT-PCR with HTBI primers amplified the TCR CDR3 region. MiXCR was run by TCRdb on the multiplex PCR reads, yielding one entry per CDR3 protein. This table has approximately 400,000 distinct CDR3 sequences, 14% appearing once. It was considered stable Graves' hyperthyroidism when ophthalmopathy did not progress within 18 months. The study enrolled patients aged 18 to 65 with newly diagnosed hyperthyroidism of under 2 months' duration. Those patients with uncontrolled infection, other autoimmune disease, pregnancy or lactation were excluded.

The sample was blood. The rearrangement joins TRBV6-1 to TRBJ2-4; D may match TRBD1 or TRBD2 (6 bases each). The receptor's source is a woman aged 55-69 years with Graves' hyperthyroidism. The CDR3 spells CASRRAGHSVDIQYF. The CDR3 DNA sequence: TGTGCCAGCCGTAGGGCGGGACACTCGGTAGACATTCAGTACTTC.